Each of the 24 T cell receptor beta chains below was sequenced from the same sample in a study of T cells in Graves' hyperthyroidism and ophthalmopathy (dated by TCRdb to between 2019 and 2020). The method behind the library was multiplex PCR. Sequencing relied on an Illumina HiSeq 2000. Amplification of TCR beta CDR3 regions was carried out from RNA transcripts. The first round of RT-PCR for the TCR CDR3 was performed with the HTBI primer set and the Qiagen OneStep RT-PCR kit. TCRdb's own reprocessing of the public reads used fastp at Q25 and MiXCR and kept productive beta chains. Under each unique CDR3 protein, matching rows form one entry showing the most common genes and DNA. This sample is represented by 350,000 or so distinct CDR3 sequences; about 18% of them were singletons. Clones ranked in the top ten supply approximately 30% of the sample. Source material: blood. These receptors were obtained from a woman in her twenties or thirties with Graves' hyperthyroidism that later progressed to Graves' ophthalmopathy.

This clonotype was seen repeatedly, ten times or more. The chain employs TRBV6-1 and TRBJ2-2; the match to TRBD2 covers 9 bases. With V trimmed by 5 bases and J by 5 bases, 6 bases remained unmatched. The V gene's germline CDR1 is MNHNS and CDR2 SASEGT. The CDR3 has 15 amino acids. CDR3 bases: TGTGCCAGCAGTTGGACTAGCGACTTTACCGGGGAGCTGTTTTTT. It specifies CASSWTSDFTGELFF.

This chain connects TRBV6-2 or TRBV6-3 to TRBJ1-4; D is undetermined. The CDR3 loop spans 15 amino acids. Germline assignment: CDR1 MNHEY and CDR2 SVGEGT. The V end lost 5 bases, the J end lost 8 bases, and 18 bases lay between the germline ends. The CDR3: CASSGDGPGLEKLFF. CDR3 DNA sequence: TGTGCCAGCAGTGGAGACGGCCCTGGACTCGAAAAACTGTTTTTT.

The sample holds a few counts of this clonotype. J is TRBJ1-1 and V is TRBV28; 9 nucleotides match TRBD1. Germline values: CDR1 MDHEN, CDR2 SYDVKM. V shed 7 bases and J 5 bases; nucleotides not matched to a gene: 11. The length of the CDR3 is 15 residues. The CDR3 here is CASTPRGTGPTEAFF. The CDR3 nucleotides read TGTGCCAGCACCCCACGAGGGACAGGGCCTACTGAAGCTTTCTTT.

This clonotype showed up many times. V and J are TRBV18 and TRBJ2-2; 7 bases are a match to TRBD2. The germline CDR1 and CDR2 sequences are KGHSH and LQKENI. The CDR3 totals 16 residues. Unmatched junction bases numbered 9, after V lost 7 bases and J lost 1 base. Here the CDR3 DNA reads TGTGCCAGCTTCCCCCGGGGAGGGGAGAACACCGGGGAGCTGTTTTTT. Protein product: CASFPRGGENTGELFF.

In its sample, this clonotype was seen many times. The rearrangement uses TRBV25-1 and TRBJ2-3, with TRBD2 matching 11 bases. This CDR3 has 18 amino acids. Looked up from germline, CDR1 is MGHDK and CDR2 is SYGVNS. V trimming: 6 bases; J trimming: 0 bases; junction bases outside the gene matches: 11. The chain's CDR3 is CASRSTSGTTYSTDTQYF. In DNA form, the CDR3 reads TGTGCCAGCAGGTCGACTAGCGGGACAACCTATAGCACAGATACGCAGTATTTT.

CDR3 amino acids: CASSQDAGAYEQYF. The CDR3 DNA sequence: TGCGCCAGCAGCCAAGATGCGGGGGCCTACGAGCAGTACTTC. The gene calls are TRBV4-1 and TRBJ2-7; 7 bases are shared with TRBD2. V shed 0 bases and J 2 bases; nucleotides not matched to a gene: 1. Per the germline V gene, CDR1 is MGHRA and CDR2 is YSYEKL. CDR3 size: 14 residues.

This clonotype was seen ten or more times. The chain has TRBV11-2 and TRBJ2-7; possibly TRBD2 for D (5 bases). This CDR3 has 16 amino acids. Trimming removed 5 bases at V and 2 bases at J, with 19 bases between. In germline, CDR1 is SGHAT, CDR2 FQNNGV. The CDR3 reads CASSGEALPGAYEQYF. The CDR3, as DNA: TGTGCCAGCAGCGGTGAGGCGCTCCCCGGGGCCTACGAGCAGTACTTC.

The CDR3 sequence is CASSYGTGWAYEQYF. The CDR3 DNA is TGTGCCAGCAGTTACGGGACAGGGTGGGCCTACGAGCAGTACTTC. The chain recombines TRBV6-2 or TRBV6-3 with TRBJ2-7, with TRBD1 identical over 9 bases. There are 15 residues in the CDR3. Germline-derived CDR1 and CDR2 are MNHEY and SVGEGT. The V and J ends lost 2 bases and 2 bases, in that order; junction bases with no gene match: 4.

This clonotype was seen at least ten times. The chain carries TRBV6-1 and TRBJ2-3; TRBD2 matches at 9 bases. J gave up 4 bases and V 2 bases, and 7 bases lay outside the gene matches. Germline V lookup: CDR1 MNHNS, CDR2 SASEGT. CDR3 size: 16 residues. The CDR3 loop reads CASSEFRTSVSDTQYF. The CDR3 nucleotides read TGTGCCAGCAGTGAATTTCGGACTAGCGTCTCAGATACGCAGTATTTT.

Regarding this clonotype: One end of the junction varies from germline; a read error may be responsible. The V gene is TRBV7-9, the J gene TRBJ2-1; D remains ambiguous. This CDR3 spans 15 amino acids. Germline V gene data show CDR1 as SEHNR and CDR2 as FQNEAQ (reference sequence). The CDR3 loop is CASRPIYTAYNERFF. The CDR3 DNA follows: TGTGCCAGCAGACCCATATATACAGCCTACAATGAGCGGTTCTTC.

This chain uses TRBV6-1 with TRBJ1-2, with D possibly being TRBD1 (5 bases). V lost 5 bases and J 4 bases, leaving 11 bases between the germline ends. The CDR3 consists of 13 residues. Germline CDR1 is MNHNS and CDR2 is SASEGT. The chain's CDR3 is CASSTGHGYGYTF. CDR3 in DNA: TGTGCCAGCAGTACCGGACACGGCTATGGCTACACCTTC.

The chain uses TRBV29-1 and TRBJ1-2; 9 positions match TRBD1. Germline CDR1 is SQVTM and CDR2 is ANQGSEA. V shed 6 bases, J shed 7 bases, and the junction held 9 bases outside the gene matches. The CDR3 runs 13 residues. The CDR3 region has the DNA TGCAGCGTCCCCCCGGACAGGGGAGGTGGCTACACCTTC. Translated: CSVPPDRGGGYTF. Combining the CDR3 with reference TRBV29-1 and TRBJ1-2 gives the whole variable domain SAVISQKPSRDICQRGTSLTIQCQVDSQVTMMFWYRQQPGQSLTLIATANQGSEATYESGFVIDKFPISRPNLTFSTLTVSNMSPEDSSIYLCSVPPDRGGGYTFGSGTRLTVV.

At least ten counts were recorded for this clonotype. The chain has TRBV2 and TRBJ1-5; D uncertain. The V and J ends lost 8 bases and 2 bases respectively, with 13 bases between them. CDR3 length: 14 residues. Germline lookup yields CDR1 SNHLY and CDR2 FYNNEI. CDR3 in amino acids: CASGPRGGNQPQHF. CDR3 nucleotides: TGTGCCAGCGGACCCCGCGGGGGCAATCAGCCCCAGCATTTT.

Details on this clonotype: It may be a read error: a sequence one base away is much more abundant. V gene TRBV6-2 or TRBV6-3 combines with J gene TRBJ1-3; 10 bases match TRBD1. The CDR3 runs to 16 residues. CDR1 and CDR2 from the germline V gene are MNHEY and SVGEGT. Trimming removed 5 bases from V and 2 bases from J; junction bases left unmatched: 6. In DNA form, the CDR3 reads TGTGCCAGCAGTGAGTCGGGACAGGGGACTGGAAACACCATATATTTT. It codes for CASSESGQGTGNTIYF.

This clonotype was seen more than once but under ten times. V gene TRBV28 combines with J gene TRBJ2-1; TRBD2 agrees at 7 bases. CDR1 is MDHEN and CDR2 is SYDVKM in the germline V gene. The ends lost 9 bases at V and 2 bases at J; junction bases unmatched: 7. There are 14 residues in the CDR3. CDR3 nucleotides: TGTGCCAGTGCAATCAGCGGGGCCTACAATGAGCAGTTCTTC. Translated, it gives CASAISGAYNEQFF.

This chain links TRBV27 with TRBJ2-5; 15 bases are a match to TRBD2. The V segment lost 8 bases and the J segment 4 bases; nucleotides outside the gene matches: 5. Germline V gene data show CDR1 as MNHEY and CDR2 as SMNVEV (reference sequence). This CDR3 has 15 amino acids. CDR3 sequence reads: CASRGTSGRRETQYF. CDR3 sequence (DNA): TGTGCCAGCCGGGGGACTAGCGGGAGGAGAGAGACCCAGTACTTC.

This clonotype was picked up many times. The gene calls are TRBV2 and TRBJ2-3, with 12 bases fitting TRBD2. The CDR3 is 15 residues long. V shed 6 bases, J shed 5 bases, and the junction held 6 bases outside the gene matches. Looked up from germline, CDR1 is SNHLY and CDR2 is FYNNEI. CDR3 loop: CASRDGLAGLDTQYF. Here the CDR3 DNA reads TGTGCCAGCAGGGACGGACTAGCGGGGTTAGATACGCAGTATTTT.

There are many counts of this clonotype. This chain connects TRBV20-1 to TRBJ2-1; D perhaps matches TRBD2 (5 bases). From germline, CDR1 is DFQATT and CDR2 SNEGSKA (reference sequence). CDR3 length equals 16 residues. V lost 0 bases and J 7 bases, leaving 19 bases between the germline ends. The CDR3 region is CSARDLGRGEANEQFF. The CDR3 bases are TGCAGTGCTAGAGATCTCGGACGGGGAGAGGCGAATGAGCAGTTCTTC.

Worth noting for this clonotype: This may stem from a read error, because a much larger clone lies one nucleotide away. The V gene is TRBV12-3 or TRBV12-4, the J gene TRBJ2-7; D is undetermined. The CDR3 loop spans 13 amino acids. Trimming pared 6 bases from V and 6 bases from J, leaving 15 bases between. The CDR3 region has the DNA TGTGCCAGCAGCCCCCAGCAGGAGCCCGAGCAGTACTTC. Amino acids: CASSPQQEPEQYF.

The rearrangement joins TRBV19 to TRBJ1-1; no firm D call. CDR3 length: 11 amino acids. Trimming cost V 8 bases and J 7 bases, with 11 bases left between them. Germline assignment: CDR1 LNHDA and CDR2 SQIVND (reference sequence). CDR3 sequence: CASGVIDEAFF. The CDR3 DNA is TGTGCCAGTGGCGTAATAGATGAAGCTTTCTTT.

This clonotype was recorded a few times. The chain carries TRBV20-1 and TRBJ2-7, with 9 bases matching TRBD2. The CDR3 contains 15 residues. The trim removed 3 bases at V and 3 bases at J, leaving 9 bases unmatched. Germline V CDR1 and CDR2: DFQATT, SNEGSKA (reference sequence). CDR3: CSARGRGGRIYEQYF. Written as DNA, the CDR3 is TGCAGTGCTAGGGGGCGGGGGGGCCGGATCTACGAGCAGTACTTC.

This clonotype was seen a handful of times. V is TRBV10-3 and J is TRBJ2-3; 9 bases are shared with TRBD1. Trimming took 0 bases from V and 3 from J; bases not matched to a gene: 7. The CDR3 runs 17 residues. Per germline, CDR1 ENHRY and CDR2 SYGVKD. The DNA of the CDR3 is TGTGCCATCAGTGAGTCGTTGGGGACAGGGAGGACAGATACGCAGTATTTT. This gives the protein CAISESLGTGRTDTQYF.

This chain connects TRBV6-1 to TRBJ2-5; 9 bases fit TRBD1. J was trimmed by 5 bases and V by 5 bases; bases with no gene match: 12. The CDR3 totals 16 residues. Germline CDR1 and CDR2: MNHNS and SASEGT. In nucleotides, the CDR3 is TGTGCCAGCAGTCCCCAGGGACAGGGAGGCTATGAGACCCAGTACTTC. Translated: CASSPQGQGGYETQYF.

In this sample, this clonotype turned up a few times. The chain recombines TRBV7-9 with TRBJ2-4, with no clear D. Germline V gene data show CDR1 as SEHNR and CDR2 as FQNEAQ (reference sequence). This CDR3 is built from 13 residues. V was pared by 5 bases and J by 8 bases, with 13 bases between. CDR3 in DNA: TGTGCCAGCAGCCGTCAGATTGCGGACATTCAGTACTTC. This translates into CASSRQIADIQYF.